The 10 T cell receptor beta chains reported below all come from one sample, sequenced in a study of shared clonotypes between healthy human individuals. Using immunoSEQ multiplex PCR, the repertoire was profiled, and TCRdb retains in-frame clones only, with some absent. The sample shows fewer than 2.5 million clones, over 85% of them seen only once. Sequencing input: naive CD4+ T cells from PBMCs. The subset here: CD45RA+ positively selected. These TCRs come from a man younger than 30 in good health. Some clones in this sample may be carry-over from other donors' samples.

The chain is built from TRBV5-1 and TRBJ2-1; no reliable D call. CDR3 length equals 15 residues. V was cut by 1 base and J by 2 bases, with 10 bases left in between. Germline V gives CDR1 SGHRS, CDR2 YFSETQ. DNA for the CDR3: TGCGCCAGCAGCTTGCCGAGGAGAACCTACAATGAGCAGTTCTTC. Residues: CASSLPRRTYNEQFF.

The chain links TRBV7-9 to TRBJ2-2; TRBD1 aligns across 7 bases. Looked up from germline, CDR1 is SEHNR and CDR2 is FQNEAQ (reference sequence). CDR3 length: 16 amino acids. V shed 2 bases, J shed 1 base, and the junction held 4 bases outside the gene matches. The CDR3 bases are TGTGCCAGCAGCTTAATTAGGACAGGGAACACCGGGGAGCTGTTTTTT. Its translation: CASSLIRTGNTGELFF.

This clone has only one observation. Other DNA sequences within the sample encode an identical CDR3. V is TRBV5-4 and J is TRBJ2-7, with D perhaps matching TRBD2 (5 bases). The CDR3 loop spans 12 amino acids. The germline V gene encodes CDR1 SGHNT and CDR2 YYREEE (reference sequence). Trimming pared 7 bases from V and 1 base from J, leaving 9 bases between. The CDR3 DNA reads as TGTGCCAGCTCCACGGGGTCCTACGAGCAGTACTTC. Protein product: CASSTGSYEQYF.

This clone was recorded only once. Within the sample, other DNA sequences also encode this same CDR3. The J gene is TRBJ2-5, the V gene TRBV28, with TRBD1 as a possible D gene (5 bases). The CDR3 contains 14 residues. CDR1 and CDR2 (germline): MDHEN, SYDVKM. V lost 6 bases and J 2 bases, leaving 13 bases between the germline ends. The DNA of the CDR3 is TGTGCCAGCAGCCTCGGACAACTTCAAGAGACCCAGTACTTC. Translated: CASSLGQLQETQYF.

V is TRBV29-1 and J is TRBJ2-3; a possible D gene is TRBD2 (6 bases). Trimming shortened V by 2 bases and J by 6 bases, and 12 bases separated the two germline ends. Germline values: CDR1 SQVTM, CDR2 ANQGSEA. The CDR3 has 13 residues. The CDR3 bases are TGCAGCGTTGAATCCCCCAGCGGGGATACGCAGTATTTT. This codes for CSVESPSGDTQYF.

The chain links TRBV5-1 to TRBJ2-1; 9 bases align to TRBD2. With 4 bases clipped from V and 0 bases from J, the junction kept 11 bases outside the gene matches. Germline values: CDR1 SGHRS, CDR2 YFSETQ. The CDR3 totals 18 residues. The CDR3 nucleotides read TGCGCCAGCAGCGGGGGGGGCCTAGCGGGAAGCTCCTACAATGAGCAGTTCTTC. Its translation: CASSGGGLAGSSYNEQFF.

The chain carries TRBV11-2 and TRBJ2-1; 8 positions match TRBD1. This CDR3 has 13 amino acids. Germline-derived CDR1 and CDR2 are SGHAT and FQNNGV. V shed 6 bases and J 5 bases; nucleotides not matched to a gene: 3. CDR3 coding DNA: TGTGCCAGCAGAACGACAGGGGACAATGAGCAGTTCTTC. Amino acid sequence: CASRTTGDNEQFF.

The chain joins TRBV9 to TRBJ2-3, with D unclear. With 0 bases removed from V and 9 bases from J, the gap between germline ends came to 8 bases. Germline V CDR1 and CDR2: SGDLS, YYNGEE. The CDR3 runs 12 residues. CDR3 nucleotides: TGTGCCAGCAGCGTAGACCTATCCACGCAGTATTTT. Encoded protein: CASSVDLSTQYF.

This clone was seen only once. The chain uses TRBV25-1 and TRBJ2-1; 11 nucleotides match TRBD2. Germline values: CDR1 MGHDK, CDR2 SYGVNS. V trimming: 8 bases; J trimming: 6 bases; junction bases outside the gene matches: 9. This CDR3 contains 15 residues. The CDR3 region is CASGLLAGAANEQFF. In nucleotides, the CDR3 is TGTGCCAGCGGATTACTAGCGGGAGCCGCCAATGAGCAGTTCTTC.

CDR3 nucleotides: TGCGCCAGCAGCTTAGGTTCCGGGACAGCCTACAATGAGCAGTTCTTC. Protein product: CASSLGSGTAYNEQFF. V gene TRBV5-1 combines with J gene TRBJ2-1, with 7 bases fitting TRBD1. CDR3 size: 16 residues. V shed 2 bases, J shed 2 bases, and the junction held 7 bases outside the gene matches. The germline CDR1 and CDR2 sequences are SGHRS and YFSETQ.